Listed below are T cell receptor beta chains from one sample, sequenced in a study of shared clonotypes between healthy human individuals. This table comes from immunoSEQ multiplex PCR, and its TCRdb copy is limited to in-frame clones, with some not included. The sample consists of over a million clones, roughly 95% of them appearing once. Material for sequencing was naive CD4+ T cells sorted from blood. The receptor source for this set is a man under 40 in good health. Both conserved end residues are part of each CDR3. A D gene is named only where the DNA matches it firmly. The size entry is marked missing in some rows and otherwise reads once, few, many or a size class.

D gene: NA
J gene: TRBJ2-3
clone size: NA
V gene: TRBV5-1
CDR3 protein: CASSPRTSTDTQYF
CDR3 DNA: TGCGCCAGCAGCCCAAGGACTAGCACAGATACGCAGTATTTT

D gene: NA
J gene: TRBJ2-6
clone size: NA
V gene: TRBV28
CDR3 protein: CASSLASGANVLTF
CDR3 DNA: TGTGCCAGCAGTTTAGCCTCTGGGGCCAACGTCCTGACTTTC

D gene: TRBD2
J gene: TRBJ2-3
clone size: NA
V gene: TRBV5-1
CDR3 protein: CASSLAGAGGRTDTQYF
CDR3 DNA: TGCGCCAGCAGCTTGGCCGGAGCGGGAGGAAGGACAGATACGCAGTATTTT

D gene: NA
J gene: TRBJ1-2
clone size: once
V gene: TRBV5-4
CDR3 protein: CASSFRESNYGYTF
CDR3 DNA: TGTGCCAGCAGCTTTAGGGAGTCTAACTATGGCTACACCTTC

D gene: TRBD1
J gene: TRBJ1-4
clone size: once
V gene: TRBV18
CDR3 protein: CASSPRTGLSEKLFF
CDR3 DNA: TGTGCCAGCTCACCGCGGACAGGGTTATCAGAAAAACTGTTTTTT

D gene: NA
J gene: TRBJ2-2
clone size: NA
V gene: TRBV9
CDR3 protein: CASSSGTLNTGELFF
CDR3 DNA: TGTGCCAGCAGCTCCGGGACCCTGAACACCGGGGAGCTGTTTTTT

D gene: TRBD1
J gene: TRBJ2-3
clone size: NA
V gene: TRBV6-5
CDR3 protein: CASKGQGATDTQYF
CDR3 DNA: TGTGCCAGCAAGGGACAGGGGGCAACAGATACGCAGTATTTT

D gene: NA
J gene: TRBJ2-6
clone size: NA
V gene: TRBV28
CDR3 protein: CASGGTGANVLTF
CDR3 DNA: TGTGCCAGCGGGGGAACTGGGGCCAACGTCCTGACTTTC

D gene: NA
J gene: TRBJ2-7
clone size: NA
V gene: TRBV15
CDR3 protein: CATSREGSYEQYF
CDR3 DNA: TGTGCCACCAGCAGAGAGGGGTCATACGAGCAGTACTTC

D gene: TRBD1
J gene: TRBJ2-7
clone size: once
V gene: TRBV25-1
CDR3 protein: CASSELRTGGSYEQYF
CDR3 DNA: TGTGCCAGCAGTGAATTGAGGACAGGGGGCAGCTACGAGCAGTACTTC

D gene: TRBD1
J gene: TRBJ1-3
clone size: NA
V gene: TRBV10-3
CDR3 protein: CAISETGGSGNTIYF
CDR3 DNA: TGTGCCATCAGTGAGACAGGGGGCTCTGGAAACACCATATATTTT

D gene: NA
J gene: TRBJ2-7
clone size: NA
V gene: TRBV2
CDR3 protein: CASSKARAAYEQYF
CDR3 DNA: TGTGCCAGCAGTAAGGCCAGGGCGGCCTACGAGCAGTACTTC

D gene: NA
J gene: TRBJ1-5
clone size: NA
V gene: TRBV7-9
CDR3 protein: CASSSTAVRDQPQHF
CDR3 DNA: TGTGCCAGCAGTTCGACAGCGGTACGGGATCAGCCCCAGCATTTT

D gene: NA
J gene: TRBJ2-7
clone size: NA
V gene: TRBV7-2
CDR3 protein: CASSLEFWTRAYEQYF
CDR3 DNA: TGTGCCAGCAGCTTAGAGTTTTGGACACGAGCCTACGAGCAGTACTTC

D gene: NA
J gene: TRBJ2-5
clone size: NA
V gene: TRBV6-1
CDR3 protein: CASSGGTYQETQYF
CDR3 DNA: TGTGCCAGCAGCGGAGGGACCTACCAAGAGACCCAGTACTTC

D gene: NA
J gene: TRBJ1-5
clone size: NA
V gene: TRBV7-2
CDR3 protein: CASSPGTHQPQHF
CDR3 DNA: TGTGCCAGCAGTCCCGGGACCCATCAGCCCCAGCATTTT

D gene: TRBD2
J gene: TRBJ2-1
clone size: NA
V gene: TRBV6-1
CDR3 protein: CASTKTSGSYNEQFF
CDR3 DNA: TGTGCCAGCACCAAGACTAGCGGGAGCTACAATGAGCAGTTCTTC

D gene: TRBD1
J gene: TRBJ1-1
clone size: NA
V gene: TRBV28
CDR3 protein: CASSFSQGGEAFF
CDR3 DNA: TGTGCCAGCAGTTTTTCTCAGGGGGGAGAAGCTTTCTTT

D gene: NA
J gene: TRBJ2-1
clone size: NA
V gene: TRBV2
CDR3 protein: CASRADGGGSYNEQFF
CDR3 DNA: TGTGCCAGCAGGGCGGATGGCGGTGGGTCCTACAATGAGCAGTTCTTC

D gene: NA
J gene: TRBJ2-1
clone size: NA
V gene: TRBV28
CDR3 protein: CASEHRYNEQFF
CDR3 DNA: TGTGCCAGTGAGCACAGGTACAATGAGCAGTTCTTC

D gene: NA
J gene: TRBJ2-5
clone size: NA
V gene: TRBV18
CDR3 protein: CASSPQVSGEETQYF
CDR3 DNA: TGTGCCAGCTCACCACAGGTTTCAGGGGAAGAGACCCAGTACTTC

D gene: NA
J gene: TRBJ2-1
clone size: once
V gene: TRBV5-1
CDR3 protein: CASSDVDGILSRDQFF
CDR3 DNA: TGCGCCAGCAGCGATGTTGACGGGATACTCTCCCGAGATCAGTTCTTC

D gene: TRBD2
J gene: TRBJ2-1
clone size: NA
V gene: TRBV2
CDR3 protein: CASSEPGLAGVNEQFF
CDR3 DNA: TGTGCCAGCAGTGAGCCGGGACTAGCGGGAGTCAATGAGCAGTTCTTC

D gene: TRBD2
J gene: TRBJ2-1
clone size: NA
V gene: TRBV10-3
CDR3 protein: CAIVAGLAGGGEQFF
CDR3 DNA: TGTGCCATCGTTGCGGGACTAGCGGGAGGTGGGGAGCAGTTCTTC

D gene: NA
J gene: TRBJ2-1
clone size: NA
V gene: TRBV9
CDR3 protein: CASSVGGGINEQFF
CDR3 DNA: TGTGCCAGCAGCGTAGGAGGCGGAATCAATGAGCAGTTCTTC

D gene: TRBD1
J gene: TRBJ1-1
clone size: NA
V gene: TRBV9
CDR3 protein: CASSGTGEPTEAFF
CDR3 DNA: TGTGCCAGCAGCGGGACAGGGGAACCGACTGAAGCTTTCTTT